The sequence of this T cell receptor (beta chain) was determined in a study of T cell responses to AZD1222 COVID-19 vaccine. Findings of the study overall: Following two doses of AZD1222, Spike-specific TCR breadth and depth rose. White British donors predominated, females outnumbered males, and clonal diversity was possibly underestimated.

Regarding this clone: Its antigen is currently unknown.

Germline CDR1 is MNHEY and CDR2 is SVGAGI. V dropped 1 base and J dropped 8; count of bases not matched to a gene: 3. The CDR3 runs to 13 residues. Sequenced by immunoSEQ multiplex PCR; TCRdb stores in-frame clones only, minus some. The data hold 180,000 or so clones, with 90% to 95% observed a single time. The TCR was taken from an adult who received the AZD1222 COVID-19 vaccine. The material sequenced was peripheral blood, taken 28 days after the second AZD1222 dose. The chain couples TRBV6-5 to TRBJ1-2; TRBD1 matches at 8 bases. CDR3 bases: TGTGCCAGCAGTTACTTGGACAGGGAAGGCTACACCTTC. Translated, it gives CASSYLDREGYTF.